Listed below are T cell receptor beta chains from one sample, sequenced in a study of early T cells in non-severe SARS-CoV-2 infection. TCRdb ran MiXCR on the 5' RACE reads and lists one entry per CDR3 protein. The repertoire holds tens of thousands of distinct CDR3 sequences, with about 4% as singletons. Sequencing was performed on whole blood. These TCRs come from an adult who was a healthcare worker with PCR-confirmed SARS-CoV-2 infection or an uninfected control (not recorded which). Each CDR3 is given with its conserved first and last residue. A D gene is named only where the DNA matches it firmly. Clone size is given as once, few or many counts, or a class when the clone is expanded.

many,NA,TRBJ1-1,TRBV5-4,CASSTPVEGYTEAFF,TGTGCCAGCAGCACCCCGGTCGAGGGGTACACTGAAGCTTTCTTT
many,NA,TRBJ2-2,TRBV10-3,CAISESRELFF,TGTGCCATCAGTGAGTCCAGGGAGCTGTTTTTT
many,NA,TRBJ2-1,TRBV6-1,CASSLTESSYNEQFF,TGTGCCAGCTCCCTCACCGAGAGCTCCTACAATGAGCAGTTCTTC
many,NA,TRBJ2-1,TRBV11-2,CASSLEGVESYNEQFF,TGTGCCAGCAGCTTAGAAGGCGTCGAGTCCTACAATGAGCAGTTCTTC
many,NA,TRBJ1-1,TRBV28,CASSSGANPNTEAFF,TGTGCCAGCAGTTCGGGCGCGAACCCGAACACTGAAGCTTTCTTT
many,NA,TRBJ2-1,TRBV5-6,CASGGLSSYNEQFF,TGTGCCAGCGGGGGACTTAGCTCCTACAATGAGCAGTTCTTC
few,TRBD1,TRBJ1-2,TRBV5-4,CASSFSGKGALANYGYTF,TGTGCCAGCAGCTTCTCAGGGAAGGGGGCCTTAGCTAACTATGGCTACACCTTC
few,TRBD1,TRBJ2-3,TRBV7-2,CASRHIVYRGRVTDTQYF,TGTGCCAGCAGACATATAGTATACAGGGGGAGAGTCACAGATACGCAGTATTTT
many,TRBD1,TRBJ2-3,TRBV7-8,CASSLEGQGFSTDTQYF,TGTGCCAGCAGCTTAGAGGGACAGGGATTTAGCACAGATACGCAGTATTTT
many,TRBD2,TRBJ2-3,TRBV18,CASSPPVASGGSDTQYF,TGTGCCAGCTCACCACCGGTAGCTAGCGGGGGATCAGATACGCAGTATTTT